A single sample gave rise to the 25 T cell receptor beta chains below, sequenced in a study of cytomegalovirus exposure and HLA in healthy donors. The PCR ran on 60 Vbeta and 13 Jbeta primers. Sequencing was performed with immunoSEQ multiplex PCR; in TCRdb, only in-frame clones are kept and a portion is missing. The table includes some 150,000 clones, roughly three quarters detected once. The specimen sequenced was PBMCs. The receptors were gathered from a woman aged 45 to 65 in good health and CMV-seronegative.

This clone appeared a single time. Germline is not matched at one junction end, which may reflect a read error. The chain links TRBV2 to TRBJ2-7; possible D gene TRBD1, 6 bases. Germline-derived CDR1 and CDR2 are SNHLY and FYNNEI. CDR3 length: 15 residues. The CDR3 nucleotides are TGTGCCAGCCGTGAGACAGGATCACGCTCCTACGAGCAGTACTTC. It specifies CASRETGSRSYEQYF.

CDR3 bases: TGTGCCAGCAGCTCTAGCGGGGTTTCCTACAATGAGCAGTTCTTC. Amino acid sequence: CASSSSGVSYNEQFF. The gene calls are TRBV7-2 and TRBJ2-1, with 9 bases aligning to TRBD2. Germline loops: CDR1 SGHTA, CDR2 FQGNSA. The CDR3 covers 15 residues. The V gene end was trimmed by 4 bases and the J gene end by 1 base; junction bases not matched to a gene: 2.

The chain has TRBV10-3 and TRBJ2-5; 7 bases are shared with TRBD1. Germline CDR1 is ENHRY and CDR2 is SYGVKD. The CDR3 spans 12 residues. Germline trimming cut 2 bases from V and 10 bases from J; bases unmatched to any gene: 4. The CDR3 DNA is TGTGCCATCAGTGAGCCGGGACAGCTCCAGTACTTC. This encodes CAISEPGQLQYF.

V gene TRBV5-1 combines with J gene TRBJ1-1, with no clear D. V lost 2 bases to trimming and J lost 2 bases, with 10 bases between them. The germline V gene encodes CDR1 SGHRS and CDR2 YFSETQ. This CDR3 has 14 residues. CDR3 nucleotide sequence: TGCGCCAGCAGCTTCTACAGCTCCAACACTGAAGCTTTCTTT. It yields the protein CASSFYSSNTEAFF.

The gene calls are TRBV10-3 and TRBJ2-3; 13 bases line up with TRBD2. V dropped 7 bases and J dropped 6; count of bases not matched to a gene: 10. Per the germline V gene, CDR1 is ENHRY and CDR2 is SYGVKD. There are 16 residues in the CDR3. The CDR3 DNA is TGTGCCATCAAATCCGGGACTAGCGGGGCGGGGGATACGCAGTATTTT. Translated: CAIKSGTSGAGDTQYF.

V is TRBV5-1 and J is TRBJ1-2; weak D call: TRBD1 (5 bases). Trimming took 0 bases from V and 2 from J, leaving 20 bases between them. Germline V gene data show CDR1 as SGHRS and CDR2 as YFSETQ. This CDR3 is built from 18 residues. CDR3 amino acids: CASSLAPVSGNSNYGYTF. The CDR3 nucleotides are TGCGCCAGCAGCTTGGCCCCAGTCTCAGGGAACTCGAACTATGGCTACACCTTC. Full variable domain (remainder filled in from reference TRBV5-1 and TRBJ1-2): KAGVTQTPRYLIKTRGQQVTLSCSPISGHRSVSWYQQTPGQGLQFLFEYFSETQRNKGNFPGRFSGRQFSNSRSEMNVSTLELGDSALYLCASSLAPVSGNSNYGYTFGSGTRLTVV.

There are a few counts of this clone. The chain uses TRBV5-4 and TRBJ2-1; D is perhaps TRBD2 (5 bases). CDR1 is SGHNT and CDR2 is YYREEE in the germline V gene (reference sequence). With 0 bases removed from V and 7 bases from J, the gap between germline ends came to 11 bases. This CDR3 is 14 amino acids long. CDR3 sequence: CASSLAARDNEQFF. The CDR3 DNA reads TGTGCCAGCAGCTTGGCAGCGAGGGATAATGAGCAGTTCTTC. The full variable domain, its missing parts supplied by reference TRBV5-4 and TRBJ2-1, is ETGVTQSPTHLIKTRGQQVTLRCSSQSGHNTVSWYQQALGQGPQFIFQYYREEENGRGNFPPRFSGLQFPNYSSELNVNALELDDSALYLCASSLAARDNEQFFGPGTRLTVL.

This chain uses TRBV30 with TRBJ1-2; weak D call: TRBD1 (5 bases). The CDR3 has 13 residues. Germline V lookup: CDR1 GTSNPN, CDR2 SVGIG (reference sequence). V was clipped by 4 bases and J by 3 bases, with 12 bases between them. CDR3 nucleotide sequence: TGTGCCTGGACACTACAGGCGCACTATGGCTACACCTTC. This sequence encodes CAWTLQAHYGYTF.

V and J are TRBV6-1 and TRBJ2-3, with D possibly matching TRBD2 (6 bases). Deletions cut 2 bases from V and 1 base from J, with 10 bases between. The CDR3 is 15 amino acids. Per the germline V gene, CDR1 is MNHNS and CDR2 is SASEGT. The CDR3 protein is CASSELRGGTDTQYF. The CDR3 DNA follows: TGTGCCAGCAGTGAACTGCGCGGGGGCACAGATACGCAGTATTTT.

The chain carries TRBV5-4 and TRBJ1-4; D is uncertain. Trimming stripped 7 bases from V and 4 bases from J, with 14 bases between. This CDR3 contains 14 residues. CDR1 SGHNT and CDR2 YYREEE come from the germline V gene (reference sequence). CDR3 in amino acids: CASSDGGGNEKLFF. The DNA of the CDR3 is TGTGCCAGCTCCGACGGCGGTGGTAATGAAAAACTGTTTTTT. Full variable domain (missing parts from reference TRBV5-4 and TRBJ1-4): ETGVTQSPTHLIKTRGQQVTLRCSSQSGHNTVSWYQQALGQGPQFIFQYYREEENGRGNFPPRFSGLQFPNYSSELNVNALELDDSALYLCASSDGGGNEKLFFGSGTQLSVL.

The chain combines TRBV5-4 with TRBJ2-7, with 15 bases matching TRBD2. Germline CDR1 is SGHNT and CDR2 is YYREEE (reference sequence). There are 14 residues in the CDR3. J lost 10 bases, V lost 4 bases, and 6 bases had no gene match. CDR3 nucleotide sequence: TGTGCCAGCAGCCCCGGGACTAGCGGGGGGCCCCAGTACTTC. It codes for CASSPGTSGGPQYF.

This CDR3 reads CASSMGTGRADTQYF. DNA of the CDR3: TGTGCCAGCAGCATGGGGACAGGGAGGGCGGATACGCAGTATTTT. The rearrangement joins TRBV9 to TRBJ2-3, with 9 bases that match TRBD1. Germline loops: CDR1 SGDLS, CDR2 YYNGEE. CDR3 size: 15 residues. V was clipped by 4 bases and J by 6 bases; unmatched bases: 9.

This clone was seen only a few times. V is TRBV7-2 and J is TRBJ1-2; D call uncertain. Germline V gene data show CDR1 as SGHTA and CDR2 as FQGNSA. V was clipped by 1 base and J by 8 bases, with 11 bases between them. This CDR3 region has 13 residues. CDR3 bases: TGTGCCAGCAGCTTAGAACGGAGGACGGGCTACACCTTC. This codes for CASSLERRTGYTF.

V usage is TRBV4-1 and J usage is TRBJ1-2; no firm D call. The V gene lost 1 base and the J gene lost 10 bases, with 7 bases spanning the gap. The CDR3 is 11 residues long. Germline values: CDR1 MGHRA, CDR2 YSYEKL. This CDR3 reads CASSQGTYYTF. For the CDR3, the DNA is TGCGCCAGCAGCCAAGGAACCTACTACACCTTC.

The chain carries TRBV15 and TRBJ2-7; the D is unclear. CDR1 and CDR2 (germline): LNHNV, YYDKDF (reference sequence). The CDR3 runs 13 residues. The V end lost 0 bases, the J end lost 5 bases, and 8 bases lay between the germline ends. The CDR3 region is CATSRDWQNEQYF. The CDR3 DNA sequence: TGTGCCACCAGCAGAGATTGGCAGAACGAGCAGTACTTC.

This CDR3 is CASTSSGETNSPLHF. For the CDR3, the DNA is TGTGCCAGTACTTCCTCAGGGGAAACTAATTCACCCCTCCACTTT. V is TRBV19 and J is TRBJ1-6, with D tentatively TRBD1 (6 bases). Trimming stripped 7 bases from V and 6 bases from J, with 16 bases between. Germline CDR1 reads LNHDA; CDR2 reads SQIVND (reference sequence). This CDR3 contains 15 residues. Using reference TRBV19 and TRBJ1-6 for the parts outside the CDR3, the full variable domain is DGGITQSPKYLFRKEGQNVTLSCEQNLNHDAMYWYRQDPGQGLRLIYYSQIVNDFQKGDIAEGYSVSREKKESFPLTVTSAQKNPTAFYLCASTSSGETNSPLHFGNGTRLTVT.

The V gene is TRBV25-1, the J gene TRBJ1-1; D is perhaps TRBD1 (5 bases). There are 16 residues in the CDR3. Deletions cut 1 base from V and 0 bases from J, with 12 bases between. Germline values: CDR1 MGHDK, CDR2 SYGVNS. The CDR3 is CASSEFDSSLNTEAFF. CDR3 DNA: TGTGCCAGCAGTGAATTCGACAGCTCACTGAACACTGAAGCTTTCTTT.

V usage is TRBV2 and J usage is TRBJ2-7; TRBD1 matches at 9 bases. Per germline, CDR1 SNHLY and CDR2 FYNNEI. The ends lost 3 bases at V and 0 bases at J; junction bases unmatched: 3. The CDR3 loop spans 15 amino acids. This CDR3 is CASSDRDRVSYEQYF. Written as DNA, the CDR3 is TGTGCCAGCAGTGACAGGGACAGGGTCTCCTACGAGCAGTACTTC.

J is TRBJ1-1 and V is TRBV18; 7 bases line up with TRBD1. The length of the CDR3 is 14 residues. The germline V gene has CDR1 KGHSH and CDR2 LQKENI. With 8 bases clipped from V and 5 bases from J, the junction kept 11 bases outside the gene matches. CDR3 nucleotide sequence: TGTGCCAGCCAACCGGGGACAGCAAAGACTGAAGCTTTCTTT. The encoded protein is CASQPGTAKTEAFF.

The V gene is TRBV6-6, the J gene TRBJ1-1, with 7 bases that match TRBD1. The germline V gene has CDR1 MNHNY and CDR2 SVGAGI (reference sequence). The CDR3 length is 14 residues. The V gene end was trimmed by 6 bases and the J gene end by 4 bases; junction bases not matched to a gene: 8. CDR3 sequence reads: CASSTTGTVTEAFF. For the CDR3, the DNA is TGTGCCAGCAGCACGACAGGGACGGTCACTGAAGCTTTCTTT.

J is TRBJ1-4 and V is TRBV2; 8 nucleotides align to TRBD1. V lost 8 bases to trimming and J lost 7 bases; unmatched junction nucleotides: 9. Germline V lookup: CDR1 SNHLY, CDR2 FYNNEI. The CDR3 runs to 14 residues. The CDR3 region is CASGQGGWGEKLFF. The CDR3 coding sequence is TGTGCCAGCGGACAGGGAGGATGGGGTGAAAAACTGTTTTTT.

V is TRBV2 and J is TRBJ1-3, with 9 bases fitting TRBD1. The CDR3 spans 14 residues. V dropped 9 bases and J dropped 0; count of bases not matched to a gene: 3. Germline values: CDR1 SNHLY, CDR2 FYNNEI. The CDR3 protein is CARGQGRSGNTIYF. The DNA of the CDR3 is TGTGCCAGGGGACAGGGACGCTCTGGAAACACCATATATTTT.

CDR3 in DNA: TGTGCCAGCAGCTTAGGGACAGATCAGCCCCAGCATTTT. This translates into CASSLGTDQPQHF. The chain couples TRBV5-6 to TRBJ1-5; 7 bases are a match to TRBD1. The CDR3 is 13 residues long. From germline, CDR1 is SGHDT and CDR2 YYEEEE. The trim removed 2 bases at V and 5 bases at J, leaving 1 base unmatched. Using reference TRBV5-6 and TRBJ1-5 for the parts outside the CDR3, the full variable domain is DAGVTQSPTHLIKTRGQQVTLRCSPKSGHDTVSWYQQALGQGPQFIFQYYEEEERQRGNFPDRFSGHQFPNYSSELNVNALLLGDSALYLCASSLGTDQPQHFGDGTRLSIL.

The chain employs TRBV30 and TRBJ2-5; the D is unclear. The J call may be faulty, since TRBJ2-7 better matches the DNA end. Looked up from germline, CDR1 is GTSNPN and CDR2 is SVGIG (reference sequence). The CDR3 is 13 residues long. CDR3 coding DNA: TGTGCCTGGAATCTGGGTAGAGGCAACGAGCAGTACTTC. This encodes CAWNLGRGNEQYF.

The chain recombines TRBV6-5 with TRBJ2-5; TRBD1 might be the D (6 bases). Germline loops: CDR1 MNHEY, CDR2 SVGAGI. This CDR3 contains 12 residues. The V end was cut by 10 bases, the J end by 11 bases, with 20 bases between. CDR3 in amino acids: CATRPRTATQYF. CDR3 in DNA: TGTGCCACCCGACCCAGGACAGCCACTCAGTACTTC.